This T cell receptor beta chain was profiled in a study of blood T cell repertoires in COVID-19. Overall study: COVID-19 samples, acute and convalescent, were from the United States, Italy and Spain. In each case, the material was cDNA or gDNA derived from T cells, B-cell-depleted T cells, or PBMCs.

The authors' processing: From reference gene primer amplification, estimates of nucleated cell counts were derived. Data came from immunoSEQ multiplex PCR; TCRdb stores just in-frame clones and leaves some out. V and J calls and clone size are given by that table; D and trimming were obtained from the DNA. Here the sample spans about 240,000 clones, about 86% being singletons. Each participant's cohort was designated according to participant-reported clinical history. The source material was PBMCs or T cells enriched from blood (not recorded which). This receptor was identified in a woman between 35 and 50 years old with acute COVID-19.

The DNA for the CDR3 is TGTGCCAGCAGCCAAGATCTAACGGGGAGCTCCTACAATGAGCAGTTCTTC. Translation gives CASSQDLTGSSYNEQFF. The rearrangement links TRBV4-2 to TRBJ2-1; maybe TRBD2 (5 bases). The length of the CDR3 is 17 residues. Germline V gene data show CDR1 as LGHNA and CDR2 as YNFKEQ. V was cut by 0 bases and J by 0 bases, with 12 bases left in between.